Presented here are 10 T cell receptor beta chains from one specimen sequenced in a study of control samples from healthy donors and cancer patients. Clones were read by immunoSEQ multiplex PCR, and TCRdb kept only the in-frame ones, dropping some. The sample shows fewer than 200,000 clones, roughly 95% of them seen only once. The sequenced sample consisted of blood. The receptors were gathered from a woman under 40 in good health.

This chain joins TRBV18 and TRBJ1-2; perhaps TRBD1 as D (5 bases). The germline CDR1 and CDR2 sequences are KGHSH and LQKENI. Trimming took off 3 bases at V and 4 bases at J, with 9 bases between the two ends. The CDR3 is made up of 13 amino acids. CDR3 protein: CASSPDSLYGYTF. The CDR3 region has the DNA TGTGCCAGCTCACCCGACAGTCTCTATGGCTACACCTTC. Full variable domain (outside the CDR3, taken from reference TRBV18 and TRBJ1-2): NAGVMQNPRHLVRRRGQEARLRCSPMKGHSHVYWYRQLPEEGLKFMVYLQKENIIDESGMPKERFSAEFPKEGPSILRIQQVVRGDSAAYFCASSPDSLYGYTFGSGTRLTVV.

The chain recombines TRBV30 with TRBJ1-2; 7 nucleotides agree with TRBD1. The CDR3 is 14 amino acids. CDR1 is GTSNPN, CDR2 SVGIG, per germline (reference sequence). The V and J ends lost 0 bases and 8 bases, in that order; junction bases with no gene match: 9. This CDR3 is CAWSVIQGGGGYTF. CDR3 sequence (DNA): TGTGCCTGGAGTGTAATCCAGGGGGGGGGAGGCTACACCTTC.

This rearrangement joins TRBV5-1 to TRBJ2-7, with TRBD1 matching 7 bases. V trimming: 0 bases; J trimming: 3 bases; junction bases outside the gene matches: 3. Germline loops: CDR1 SGHRS, CDR2 YFSETQ. This CDR3 has 14 amino acids. CDR3 loop: CASSLETGLYEQYF. CDR3 bases: TGCGCCAGCAGCTTGGAGACAGGGCTCTACGAGCAGTACTTC.

The chain employs TRBV7-9 and TRBJ2-3; 11 bases map to TRBD2. This CDR3 is 15 amino acids long. Germline V gene sequence: CDR1 SEHNR, CDR2 FQNEAQ (reference sequence). V was pared by 5 bases and J by 5 bases, with 6 bases of the junction left unmatched. The CDR3 loop is CASSPSGRRIDTQYF. CDR3 nucleotides: TGTGCCAGCAGCCCTAGCGGGAGGAGGATAGATACGCAGTATTTT.

This chain links TRBV15 with TRBJ2-1; no clear D gene. The germline V gene has CDR1 LNHNV and CDR2 YYDKDF (reference sequence). CDR3 length equals 15 residues. V was cut by 3 bases and J by 1 base, with 10 bases left in between. For the CDR3, the DNA is TGTGCCACCAGCAGGGACGGACGTTCCTACAATGAGCAGTTCTTC. It codes for CATSRDGRSYNEQFF.

This clone has a single count. The rearrangement uses TRBV7-9 and TRBJ2-7, with D unresolved. V was shortened by 5 bases and J by 5 bases, with 16 bases between the two germline ends. This CDR3 has 14 residues. Germline V CDR1 and CDR2: SEHNR, FQNEAQ (reference sequence). Written as DNA, the CDR3 is TGTGCCAGCAGCCAGTCCACTCCTCACAACGAGCAGTACTTC. It translates to CASSQSTPHNEQYF.

CDR3 amino acids: CASSLVLGQGAEGANVLTF. The CDR3 DNA is TGTGCCAGCAGCTTAGTATTGGGACAGGGGGCGGAGGGGGCCAACGTCCTGACTTTC. J is TRBJ2-6 and V is TRBV11-2, with 12 bases matching TRBD1. Losses at the gene ends were 1 base for V and 4 bases for J; bases not matched to a gene: 8. The V gene's germline CDR1 is SGHAT and CDR2 FQNNGV. The CDR3 runs to 19 residues.

The gene calls are TRBV12-3 or TRBV12-4 and TRBJ1-5, with unresolved D. This CDR3 contains 13 residues. The V end lost 1 base, the J end lost 6 bases, and 7 bases lay between the germline ends. The CDR3 region is CASSLGERQPQHF. CDR3 DNA sequence: TGTGCCAGCAGTTTAGGAGAGCGTCAGCCCCAGCATTTT.

CDR3 in amino acids: CASEGALYEQYF. Written as DNA, the CDR3 is TGTGCCAGCGAAGGGGCTTTGTACGAGCAGTACTTC. The chain has TRBV6-5 and TRBJ2-7; TRBD1 might be the D (5 bases). From germline, CDR1 is MNHEY and CDR2 SVGAGI. The CDR3 has 12 residues. V lost 8 bases to trimming and J lost 4 bases, with 12 bases between them.

This sequence joins TRBV19 and TRBJ1-2; TRBD1 might be the D (5 bases). Germline CDR1 reads LNHDA; CDR2 reads SQIVND (reference sequence). Between the trimmed V and J ends, which lost 6 bases and 8 bases, there was a span of 16 bases. CDR3 length: 13 amino acids. CDR3 in amino acids: CASSDRDQGGYTF. Here the CDR3 DNA reads TGTGCCAGTAGCGACCGGGACCAGGGCGGCTACACCTTC. The variable domain in full, completed from reference TRBV19 and TRBJ1-2, reads DGGITQSPKYLFRKEGQNVTLSCEQNLNHDAMYWYRQDPGQGLRLIYYSQIVNDFQKGDIAEGYSVSREKKESFPLTVTSAQKNPTAFYLCASSDRDQGGYTFGSGTRLTVV.